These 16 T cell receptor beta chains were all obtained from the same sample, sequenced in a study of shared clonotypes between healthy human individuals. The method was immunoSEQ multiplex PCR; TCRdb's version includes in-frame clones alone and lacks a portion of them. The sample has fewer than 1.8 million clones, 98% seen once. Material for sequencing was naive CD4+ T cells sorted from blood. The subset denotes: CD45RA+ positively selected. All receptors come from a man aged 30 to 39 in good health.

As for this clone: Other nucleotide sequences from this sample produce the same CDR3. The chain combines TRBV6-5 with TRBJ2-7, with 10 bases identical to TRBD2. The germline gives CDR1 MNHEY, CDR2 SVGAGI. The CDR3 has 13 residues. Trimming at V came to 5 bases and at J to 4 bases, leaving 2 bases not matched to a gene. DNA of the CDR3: TGTGCCAGCAGTCTAGCGGGAGTATACGAGCAGTACTTC. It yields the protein CASSLAGVYEQYF.

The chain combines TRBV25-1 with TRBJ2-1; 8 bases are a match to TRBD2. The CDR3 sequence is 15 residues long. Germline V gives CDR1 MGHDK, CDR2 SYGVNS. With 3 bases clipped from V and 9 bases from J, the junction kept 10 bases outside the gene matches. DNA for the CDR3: TGTGCCAGCAGTGATAGCGGGAAAGGGTCCATTGAGCAGTTCTTC. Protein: CASSDSGKGSIEQFF.

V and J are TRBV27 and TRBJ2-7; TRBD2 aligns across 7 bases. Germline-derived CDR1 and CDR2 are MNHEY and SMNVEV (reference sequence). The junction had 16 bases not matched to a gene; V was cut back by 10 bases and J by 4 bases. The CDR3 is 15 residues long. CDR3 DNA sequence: TGTGCCAACGCGGATTGGGCGGGAGCCCGATACGAGCAGTACTTC. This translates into CANADWAGARYEQYF.

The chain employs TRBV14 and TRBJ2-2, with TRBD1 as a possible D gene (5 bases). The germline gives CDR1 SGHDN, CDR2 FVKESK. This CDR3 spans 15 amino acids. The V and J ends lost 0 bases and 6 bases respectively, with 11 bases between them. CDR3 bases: TGTGCCAGCAGCCAAGAATACAGGCCCGCCGGGGAGCTGTTTTTT. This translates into CASSQEYRPAGELFF.

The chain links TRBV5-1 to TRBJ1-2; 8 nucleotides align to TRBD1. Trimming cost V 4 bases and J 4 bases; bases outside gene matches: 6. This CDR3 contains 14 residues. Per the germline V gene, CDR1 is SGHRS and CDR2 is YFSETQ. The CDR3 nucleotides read TGCGCCAGCAGCACACAGGGGGAAAGCTATGGCTACACCTTC. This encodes CASSTQGESYGYTF.

The CDR3 bases are TGTGCCAGCAGTACGCACAGGGCGGCAGAGACCCAGTACTTC. Its protein product is CASSTHRAAETQYF. This chain joins TRBV25-1 and TRBJ2-5; a possible D gene is TRBD1 (6 bases). Germline values: CDR1 MGHDK, CDR2 SYGVNS. The CDR3 loop spans 14 amino acids. Between the trimmed V and J ends, which lost 5 bases and 4 bases, there was a span of 14 bases. The full variable domain, with the rest looked up from reference TRBV25-1 and TRBJ2-5, is EADIYQTPRYLVIGTGKKITLECSQTMGHDKMYWYQQDPGMELHLIHYSYGVNSTEKGDLSSESTVSRIRTEHFPLTLESARPSHTSQYLCASSTHRAAETQYFGPGTRLLVL.

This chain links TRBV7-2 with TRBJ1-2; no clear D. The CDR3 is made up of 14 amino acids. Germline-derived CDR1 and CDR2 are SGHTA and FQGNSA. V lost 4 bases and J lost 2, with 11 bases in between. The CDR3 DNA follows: TGTGCCAGCAGCTCGACCAGAGTCAACTATGGCTACACCTTC. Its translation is CASSSTRVNYGYTF.

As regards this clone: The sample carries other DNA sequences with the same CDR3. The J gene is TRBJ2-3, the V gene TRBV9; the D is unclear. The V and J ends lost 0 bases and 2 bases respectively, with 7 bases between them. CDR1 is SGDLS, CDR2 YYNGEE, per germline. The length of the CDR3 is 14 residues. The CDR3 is CASSVGGYTDTQYF. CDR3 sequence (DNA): TGTGCCAGCAGCGTAGGCGGATACACAGATACGCAGTATTTT.

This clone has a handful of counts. CDR3 DNA sequence: TGCGCCAGCAGCCAAGAAGTCCCCTGGGGTGCGAACACCGGGGAGCTGTTTTTT. This codes for CASSQEVPWGANTGELFF. The chain uses TRBV4-3 and TRBJ2-2; D gene uncertain. V was cut by 0 bases and J by 0 bases, with 14 bases left in between. CDR3 length: 18 residues. Germline V lookup: CDR1 LGHNA, CDR2 YSLEER.

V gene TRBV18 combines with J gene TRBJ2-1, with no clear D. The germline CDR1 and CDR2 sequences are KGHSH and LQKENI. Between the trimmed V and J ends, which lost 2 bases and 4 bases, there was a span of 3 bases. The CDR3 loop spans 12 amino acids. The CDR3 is CASSPGYNEQFF. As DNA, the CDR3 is TGTGCCAGCTCACCAGGTTACAATGAGCAGTTCTTC.

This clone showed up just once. The CDR3 loop reads CASSPAGASTDTQYF. CDR3 in DNA: TGTGCCAGCAGCCCGGCGGGAGCTAGCACAGATACGCAGTATTTT. The J gene is TRBJ2-3, the V gene TRBV7-3; 7 nucleotides match TRBD2. CDR1 and CDR2 from the germline V gene are SGHTA and FQGTGA. Trimming cost V 5 bases and J 0 bases; bases outside gene matches: 5. CDR3 size: 15 residues.

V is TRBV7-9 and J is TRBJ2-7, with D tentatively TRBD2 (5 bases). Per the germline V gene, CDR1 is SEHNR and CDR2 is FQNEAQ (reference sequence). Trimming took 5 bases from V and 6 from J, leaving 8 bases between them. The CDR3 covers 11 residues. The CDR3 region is CASSEEGEQYF. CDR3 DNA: TGTGCCAGCAGCGAAGAGGGCGAGCAGTACTTC.

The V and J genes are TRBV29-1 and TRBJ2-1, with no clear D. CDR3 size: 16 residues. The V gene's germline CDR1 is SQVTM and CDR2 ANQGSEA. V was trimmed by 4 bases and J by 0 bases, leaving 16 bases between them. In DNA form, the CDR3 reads TGCAGCGTTGGGAGTCAGGAGTCACGCTCCTACAATGAGCAGTTCTTC. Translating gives CSVGSQESRSYNEQFF.

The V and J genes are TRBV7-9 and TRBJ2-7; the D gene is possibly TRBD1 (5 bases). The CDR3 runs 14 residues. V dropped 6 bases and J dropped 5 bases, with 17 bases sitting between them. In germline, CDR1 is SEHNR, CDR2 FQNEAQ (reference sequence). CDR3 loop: CASRHGAGKNEQYF. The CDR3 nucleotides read TGTGCCAGCAGGCACGGAGCAGGGAAGAACGAGCAGTACTTC.

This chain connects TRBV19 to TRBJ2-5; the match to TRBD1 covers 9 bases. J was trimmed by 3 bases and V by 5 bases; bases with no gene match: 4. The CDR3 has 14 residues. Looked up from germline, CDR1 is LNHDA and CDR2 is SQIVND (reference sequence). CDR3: CASSPGTGKETQYF. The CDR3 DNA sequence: TGTGCCAGTAGTCCCGGGACAGGGAAAGAGACCCAGTACTTC.

The CDR3 loop is CSVSGGPYEQYF. DNA for the CDR3: TGCAGCGTTTCAGGGGGCCCCTACGAGCAGTACTTC. V gene TRBV29-1 combines with J gene TRBJ2-7; 8 bases agree with TRBD1. Germline V gives CDR1 SQVTM, CDR2 ANQGSEA. This CDR3 spans 12 amino acids. V trimming: 5 bases; J trimming: 2 bases; junction bases outside the gene matches: 2.